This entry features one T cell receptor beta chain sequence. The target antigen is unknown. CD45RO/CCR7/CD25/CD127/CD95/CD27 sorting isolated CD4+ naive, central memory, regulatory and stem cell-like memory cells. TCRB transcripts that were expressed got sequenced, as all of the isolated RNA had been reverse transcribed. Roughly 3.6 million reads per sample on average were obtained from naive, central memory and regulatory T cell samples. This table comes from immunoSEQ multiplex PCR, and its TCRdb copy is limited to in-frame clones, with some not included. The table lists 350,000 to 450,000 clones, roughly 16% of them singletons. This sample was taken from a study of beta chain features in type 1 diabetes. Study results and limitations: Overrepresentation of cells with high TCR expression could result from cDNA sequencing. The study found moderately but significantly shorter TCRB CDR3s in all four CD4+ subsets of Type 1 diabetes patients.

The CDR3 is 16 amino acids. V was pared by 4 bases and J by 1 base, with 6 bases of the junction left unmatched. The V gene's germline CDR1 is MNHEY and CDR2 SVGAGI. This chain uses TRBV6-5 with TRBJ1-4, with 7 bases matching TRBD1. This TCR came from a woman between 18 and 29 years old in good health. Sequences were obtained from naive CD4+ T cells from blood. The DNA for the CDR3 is TGTGCCAGCAGTTGGACCGGGACAGAAACTAATGAAAAACTGTTTTTT. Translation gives CASSWTGTETNEKLFF.